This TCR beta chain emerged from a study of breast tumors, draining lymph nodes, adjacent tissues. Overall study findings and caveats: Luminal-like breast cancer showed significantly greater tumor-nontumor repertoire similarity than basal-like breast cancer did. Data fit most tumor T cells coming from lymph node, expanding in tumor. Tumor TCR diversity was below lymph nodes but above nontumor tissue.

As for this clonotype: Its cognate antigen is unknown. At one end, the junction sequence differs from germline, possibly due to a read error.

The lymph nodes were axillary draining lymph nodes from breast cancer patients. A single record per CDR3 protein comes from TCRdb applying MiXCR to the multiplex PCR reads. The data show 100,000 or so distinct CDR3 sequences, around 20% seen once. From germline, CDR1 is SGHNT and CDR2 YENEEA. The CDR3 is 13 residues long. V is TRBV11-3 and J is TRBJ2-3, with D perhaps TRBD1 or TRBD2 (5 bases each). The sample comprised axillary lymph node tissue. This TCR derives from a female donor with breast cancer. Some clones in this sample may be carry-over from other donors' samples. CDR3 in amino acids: CAGSRGPTDTQYF. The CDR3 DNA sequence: TGTGCCGGCAGTCGGGGCCCTACAGATACGCAGTATTTT.